The clone carrying this T cell receptor (beta chain) came up a few times. The antigen remains undetermined. This record comes from a study of T-cell reconstitution after alpha-beta-depleted transplantation in children. Germline CDR1 SGDLS, CDR2 YYNGEE. The ends lost 4 bases at V and 0 bases at J; junction bases unmatched: 21. The CDR3 extends over 21 amino acids. Study-level findings and limits: Expanded graft clones numbering several hundred reportedly gave rise to alpha-beta T cells about two months after transplant. Surviving recipient T cells and intrathymic progenitors accounted for some patients' high TCRbeta diversity at day 60. T-cell numbers and diversity, one year after transplant, stemmed largely from T cells that were newly produced.

The TCRbeta library was prepared with unique molecular identifiers. TCRdb reprocessed the PCR reads with MiXCR, giving one entry per CDR3 protein. The sample consists of under 850,000 distinct CDR3 sequences, about an eighth of them appearing once. This specimen consisted of PBMCs, obtained before TCRalphabeta/CD19-depleted stem cell transplant. This sequence was found in a girl aged 2-10 years with congenital amegakaryocytic thrombocytopenia, due to receive a stem cell transplant. V is TRBV9 and J is TRBJ2-2; 7 bases fit TRBD1. CDR3 loop: CASSTSPTGLSTSANTGELFF. In nucleotides, the CDR3 is TGTGCCAGCAGCACCTCGCCGACAGGGCTATCAACCAGCGCGAACACCGGGGAGCTGTTTTTT.